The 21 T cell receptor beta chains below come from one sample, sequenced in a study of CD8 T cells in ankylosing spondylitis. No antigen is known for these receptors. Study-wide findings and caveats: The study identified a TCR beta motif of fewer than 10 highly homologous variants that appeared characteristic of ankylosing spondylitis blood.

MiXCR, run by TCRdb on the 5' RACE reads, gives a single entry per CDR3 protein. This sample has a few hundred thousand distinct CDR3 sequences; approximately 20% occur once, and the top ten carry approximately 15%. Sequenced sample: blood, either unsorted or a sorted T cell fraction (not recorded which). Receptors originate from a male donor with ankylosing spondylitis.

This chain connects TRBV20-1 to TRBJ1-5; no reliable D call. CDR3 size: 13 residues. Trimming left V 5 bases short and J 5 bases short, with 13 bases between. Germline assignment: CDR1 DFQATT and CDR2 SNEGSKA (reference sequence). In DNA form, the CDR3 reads TGCAGTGCTTCACTCAGAGGAGATCAGCCCCAGCATTTT. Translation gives CSASLRGDQPQHF.

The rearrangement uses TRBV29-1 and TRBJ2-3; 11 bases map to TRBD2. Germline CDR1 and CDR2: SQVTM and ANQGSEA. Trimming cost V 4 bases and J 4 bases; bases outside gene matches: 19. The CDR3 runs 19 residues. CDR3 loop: CSVALGWVAGGPGADTQYF. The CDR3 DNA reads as TGCAGCGTTGCTCTGGGATGGGTAGCGGGAGGGCCAGGGGCAGATACGCAGTATTTT.

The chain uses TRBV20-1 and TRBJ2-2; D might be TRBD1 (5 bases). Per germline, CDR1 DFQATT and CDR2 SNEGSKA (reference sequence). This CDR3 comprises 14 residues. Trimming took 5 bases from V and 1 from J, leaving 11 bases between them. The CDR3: CSAYRPLNTGELFF. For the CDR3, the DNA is TGCAGTGCTTACAGGCCTTTGAACACCGGGGAGCTGTTTTTT.

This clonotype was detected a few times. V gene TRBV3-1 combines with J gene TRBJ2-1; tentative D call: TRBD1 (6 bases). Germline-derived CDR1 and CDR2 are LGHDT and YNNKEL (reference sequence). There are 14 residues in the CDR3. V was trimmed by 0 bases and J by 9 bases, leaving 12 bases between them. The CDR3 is CASSQDWGRLEQFF. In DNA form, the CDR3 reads TGTGCCAGCAGCCAAGATTGGGGGCGACTTGAGCAGTTCTTC.

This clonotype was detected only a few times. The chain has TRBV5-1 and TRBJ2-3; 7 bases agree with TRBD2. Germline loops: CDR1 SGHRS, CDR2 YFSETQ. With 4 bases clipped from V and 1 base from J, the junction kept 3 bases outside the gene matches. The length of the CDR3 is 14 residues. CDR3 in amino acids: CASSGSGRTDTQYF. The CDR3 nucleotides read TGCGCCAGCAGCGGTAGCGGGCGCACAGATACGCAGTATTTT.

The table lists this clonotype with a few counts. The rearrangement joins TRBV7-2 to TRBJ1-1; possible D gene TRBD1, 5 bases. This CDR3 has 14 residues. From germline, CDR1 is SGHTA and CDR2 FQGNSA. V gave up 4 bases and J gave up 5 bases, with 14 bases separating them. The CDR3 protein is CASSSTTGGTEAFF. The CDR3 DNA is TGTGCCAGCAGCTCGACGACGGGGGGAACTGAAGCTTTCTTT.

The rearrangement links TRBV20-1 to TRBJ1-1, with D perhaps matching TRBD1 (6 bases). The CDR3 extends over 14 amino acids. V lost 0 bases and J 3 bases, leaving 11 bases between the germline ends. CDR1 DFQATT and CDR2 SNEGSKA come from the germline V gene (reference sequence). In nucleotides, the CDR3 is TGCAGTGCTAGAGATCAGGGGCGGGACACTGAAGCTTTCTTT. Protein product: CSARDQGRDTEAFF.

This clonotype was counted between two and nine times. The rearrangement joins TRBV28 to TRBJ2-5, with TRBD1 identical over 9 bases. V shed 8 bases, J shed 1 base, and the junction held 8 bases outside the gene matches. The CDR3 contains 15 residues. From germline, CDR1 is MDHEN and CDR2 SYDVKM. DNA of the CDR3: TGTGCCAGCGAAAATCCGGGACAGGGCCAAGAGACCCAGTACTTC. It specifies CASENPGQGQETQYF.

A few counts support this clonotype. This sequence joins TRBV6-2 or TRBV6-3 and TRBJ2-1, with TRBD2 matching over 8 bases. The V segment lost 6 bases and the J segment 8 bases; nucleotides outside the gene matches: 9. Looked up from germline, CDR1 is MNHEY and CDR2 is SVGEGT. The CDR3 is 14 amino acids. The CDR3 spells CASRAGLARYEQFF. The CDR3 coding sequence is TGTGCCAGCAGAGCCGGACTAGCTCGTTATGAGCAGTTCTTC.

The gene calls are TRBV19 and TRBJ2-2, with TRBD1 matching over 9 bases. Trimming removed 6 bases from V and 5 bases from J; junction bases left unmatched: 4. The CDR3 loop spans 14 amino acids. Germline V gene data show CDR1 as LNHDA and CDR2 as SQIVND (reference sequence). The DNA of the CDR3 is TGTGCCAGTAGGCGGGACAGGGAGACCGGGGAGCTGTTTTTT. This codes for CASRRDRETGELFF.

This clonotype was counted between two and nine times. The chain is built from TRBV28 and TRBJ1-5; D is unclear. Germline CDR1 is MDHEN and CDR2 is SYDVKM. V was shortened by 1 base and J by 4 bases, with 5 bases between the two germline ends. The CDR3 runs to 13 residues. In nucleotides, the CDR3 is TGTGCCAGCAGTTTATCAAGAAATCAGCCCCAGCATTTT. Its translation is CASSLSRNQPQHF. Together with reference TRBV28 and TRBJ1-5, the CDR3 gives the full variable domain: DVKVTQSSRYLVKRTGEKVFLECVQDMDHENMFWYRQDPGLGLRLIYFSYDVKMKEKGDIPEGYSVSREKKERFSLILESASTNQTSMYLCASSLSRNQPQHFGDGTRLSIL.

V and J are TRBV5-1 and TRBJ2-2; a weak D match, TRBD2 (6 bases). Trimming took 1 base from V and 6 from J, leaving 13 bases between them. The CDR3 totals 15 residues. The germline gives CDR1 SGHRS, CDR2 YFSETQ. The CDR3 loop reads CASSLRSGEAGELFF. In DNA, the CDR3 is TGCGCCAGCAGCTTGAGATCGGGGGAGGCCGGGGAGCTGTTTTTT.

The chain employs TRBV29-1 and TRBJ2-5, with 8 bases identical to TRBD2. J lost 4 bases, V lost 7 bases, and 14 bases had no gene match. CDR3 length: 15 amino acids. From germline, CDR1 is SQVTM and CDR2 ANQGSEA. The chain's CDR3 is CSAKSTSGQGETQYF. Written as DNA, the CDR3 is TGCAGCGCCAAGTCTACTAGCGGCCAAGGAGAGACCCAGTACTTC.

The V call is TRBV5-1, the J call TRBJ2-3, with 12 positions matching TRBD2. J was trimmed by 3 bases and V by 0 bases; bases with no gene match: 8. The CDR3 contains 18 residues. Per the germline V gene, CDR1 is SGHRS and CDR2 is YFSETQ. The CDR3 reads CASSLGLAGAFFTDTQYF. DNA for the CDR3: TGCGCCAGCAGCTTGGGACTAGCGGGAGCCTTTTTTACAGATACGCAGTATTTT.

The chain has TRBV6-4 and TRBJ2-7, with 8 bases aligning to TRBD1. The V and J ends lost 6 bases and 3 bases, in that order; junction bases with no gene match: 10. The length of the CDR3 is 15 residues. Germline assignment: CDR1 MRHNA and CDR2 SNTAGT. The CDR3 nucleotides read TGTGCCAGCAGCCTTGGACAGGGACCTCTCTACGAGCAGTACTTC. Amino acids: CASSLGQGPLYEQYF.

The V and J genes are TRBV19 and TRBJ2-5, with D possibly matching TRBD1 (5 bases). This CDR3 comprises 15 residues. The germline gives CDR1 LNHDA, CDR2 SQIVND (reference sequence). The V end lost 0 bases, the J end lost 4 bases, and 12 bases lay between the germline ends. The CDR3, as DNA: TGTGCCAGTAGTATAGATCAGGGCTGGGGAGAGACCCAGTACTTC. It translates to CASSIDQGWGETQYF.

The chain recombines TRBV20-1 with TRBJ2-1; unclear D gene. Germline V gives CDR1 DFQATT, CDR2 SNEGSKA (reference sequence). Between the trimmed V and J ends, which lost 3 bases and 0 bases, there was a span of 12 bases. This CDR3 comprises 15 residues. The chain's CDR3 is CSASQDSLSYNEQFF. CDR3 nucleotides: TGCAGTGCTAGCCAGGATTCCCTCTCCTACAATGAGCAGTTCTTC.

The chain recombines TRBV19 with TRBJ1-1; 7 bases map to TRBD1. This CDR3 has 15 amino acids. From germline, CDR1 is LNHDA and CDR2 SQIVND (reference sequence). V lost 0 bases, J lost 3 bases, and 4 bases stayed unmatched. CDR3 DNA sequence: TGTGCCAGTAGTATAGATGCAGGGGGGGACACTGAAGCTTTCTTT. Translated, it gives CASSIDAGGDTEAFF.

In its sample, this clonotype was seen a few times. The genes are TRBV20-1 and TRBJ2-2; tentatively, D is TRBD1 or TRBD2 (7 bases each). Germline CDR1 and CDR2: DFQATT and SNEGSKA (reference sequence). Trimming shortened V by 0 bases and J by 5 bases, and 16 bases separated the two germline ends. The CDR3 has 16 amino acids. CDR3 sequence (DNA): TGCAGTGCTAGAGATGAGGGGAGGGGGCGGACCGGGGAGCTGTTTTTT. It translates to CSARDEGRGRTGELFF.

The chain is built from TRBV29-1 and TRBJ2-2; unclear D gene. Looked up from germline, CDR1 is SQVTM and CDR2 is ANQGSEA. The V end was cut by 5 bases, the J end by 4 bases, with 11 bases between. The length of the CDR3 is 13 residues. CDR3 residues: CSVFDPFTGELFF. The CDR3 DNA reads TGCAGCGTTTTCGACCCTTTCACCGGGGAGCTGTTTTTT.

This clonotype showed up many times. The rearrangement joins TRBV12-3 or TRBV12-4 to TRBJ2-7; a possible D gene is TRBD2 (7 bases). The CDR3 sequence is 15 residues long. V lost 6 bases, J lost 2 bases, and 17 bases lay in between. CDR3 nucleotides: TGTGCCAGCAGAATGGGAGGGGACACAGCCTACGAGCAGTACTTC. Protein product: CASRMGGDTAYEQYF.